This TCR beta chain was captured by sequencing in a study of blood T cell repertoires in COVID-19. The wider study: COVID-19 samples collected from the United States, Italy and Spain covered acute and convalescent phases.

This table comes from immunoSEQ multiplex PCR, and its TCRdb copy is limited to in-frame clones, with some not included. Counted here are 95,000 to 150,000 clones, 70% to 85% occurring once; the ten biggest clones make up approximately 5%. After removal of 3 bases from V and 3 bases from J, the junction contained 12 bases not matched to a gene. Per germline, CDR1 SGHRS and CDR2 YFSETQ. The CDR3 totals 17 residues. The clonotype originates from a woman in her 70s with acute or convalescent COVID-19. Sequencing was carried out using peripheral blood. The chain carries TRBV5-1 and TRBJ1-1; 9 nucleotides agree with TRBD1. The CDR3 protein is CASSWRTGAWGDTEAFF. Written as DNA, the CDR3 is TGCGCCAGCAGCTGGCGGACAGGGGCCTGGGGCGACACTGAAGCTTTCTTT.